The 26 T cell receptor beta chains below were found in one sample sequenced in a study of blood T cell repertoires in COVID-19. Method: immunoSEQ multiplex PCR; TCRdb's copy keeps in-frame clones and lacks some. The table includes approximately 90,000 clones, roughly 84% detected once. Sequenced: peripheral blood. These TCRs come from an elderly woman with acute or convalescent COVID-19.

V and J are TRBV6-2 or TRBV6-3 and TRBJ2-1; D possibly corresponds to TRBD2 (5 bases). This CDR3 region has 15 residues. V was trimmed by 0 bases and J by 0 bases, leaving 6 bases between them. The germline gives CDR1 MNHEY, CDR2 SVGEGT. The CDR3 DNA reads TGTGCCAGCAGTTACTCGGGGAGCTCCTACAATGAGCAGTTCTTC. Protein: CASSYSGSSYNEQFF.

The gene calls are TRBV9 and TRBJ2-7, with D perhaps matching TRBD2 (6 bases). V dropped 2 bases and J dropped 7 bases, with 16 bases sitting between them. The CDR3 totals 14 residues. Germline values: CDR1 SGDLS, CDR2 YYNGEE. The CDR3 is CASSVAGLQREQYF. Written as DNA, the CDR3 is TGTGCCAGCAGCGTCGCGGGACTCCAGCGGGAGCAGTACTTC.

The J gene is TRBJ2-5, the V gene TRBV29-1; TRBD1 aligns across 11 bases. This CDR3 has 13 residues. CDR1 SQVTM and CDR2 ANQGSEA come from the germline V gene. The junction had 6 bases not matched to a gene; V was cut back by 7 bases and J by 5 bases. The CDR3 DNA follows: TGCAGCGGGGGACAGGGGGTCGCGGAGACCCAGTACTTC. Its protein product is CSGGQGVAETQYF.

The chain has TRBV19 and TRBJ2-3; 8 bases are a match to TRBD1. V was clipped by 8 bases and J by 3 bases; unmatched bases: 7. Germline V gene lookup returns CDR1 LNHDA and CDR2 SQIVND (reference sequence). The CDR3 contains 14 residues. The CDR3 bases are TGTGCCAGTCGGACAGGGAAGAGAACAGATACGCAGTATTTT. As protein: CASRTGKRTDTQYF.

In its sample, this clone was seen once. The chain combines TRBV7-2 with TRBJ2-2, with 11 positions matching TRBD2. V was clipped by 3 bases and J by 4 bases; unmatched bases: 4. The CDR3 runs 16 residues. The V gene's germline CDR1 is SGHTA and CDR2 FQGNSA. CDR3 coding DNA: TGTGCCAGCAGCTTTCGCCTAGCGGGGGGCACCGGGGAGCTGTTTTTT. This sequence encodes CASSFRLAGGTGELFF.

The CDR3 region has the DNA TGTGCCAGCAGCCAAGAATTTCCAGGGCGCAATGAGCAGTTCTTC. It is translated as CASSQEFPGRNEQFF. The chain joins TRBV4-2 to TRBJ2-1, with a possible D match to TRBD1 (5 bases). V was shortened by 0 bases and J by 6 bases, with 12 bases between the two germline ends. CDR3 length: 15 residues. Germline assignment: CDR1 LGHNA and CDR2 YNFKEQ.

This clone was observed a single time. The rearrangement links TRBV10-3 to TRBJ2-7; D may be TRBD2 (6 bases). V was cut by 0 bases and J by 3 bases, with 15 bases left in between. The CDR3 is 16 residues long. CDR1 ENHRY and CDR2 SYGVKD come from the germline V gene. DNA of the CDR3: TGTGCCATCAGTGAGTCGGGGGTGGTCGGGAGCTACGAGCAGTACTTC. Translation: CAISESGVVGSYEQYF.

The chain carries TRBV6-1 and TRBJ2-7, with 13 bases identical to TRBD2. Germline V CDR1 and CDR2: MNHNS, SASEGT. CDR3 length: 16 residues. V lost 0 bases and J lost 6; bases outside the gene matches: 5. In DNA, the CDR3 is TGTGCCAGCAGTGAAGCAAGACTAGCGGGAGGTCGCGAGCAGTACTTC. The encoded protein is CASSEARLAGGREQYF.

The chain is built from TRBV19 and TRBJ1-1; 7 bases are shared with TRBD1. The CDR3 is made up of 15 amino acids. V dropped 3 bases and J dropped 0; count of bases not matched to a gene: 4. Germline CDR1 is LNHDA and CDR2 is SQIVND (reference sequence). The CDR3 DNA is TGTGCCAGTAGTATTGGGGACAGAATGAACACTGAAGCTTTCTTT. This codes for CASSIGDRMNTEAFF.

V and J are TRBV6-2 or TRBV6-3 and TRBJ1-5; possible D gene TRBD1, 5 bases. The germline gives CDR1 MNHEY, CDR2 SVGEGT. The length of the CDR3 is 16 residues. Trimming took 0 bases from V and 4 from J, leaving 13 bases between them. The CDR3 DNA is TGTGCCAGCAGTTACTCGAGTATAGGGGCAAATCAGCCCCAGCATTTT. It translates to CASSYSSIGANQPQHF.

The chain is built from TRBV19 and TRBJ2-7; TRBD1 matches 10 bases. V lost 5 bases and J lost 5; bases outside the gene matches: 6. Germline assignment: CDR1 LNHDA and CDR2 SQIVND (reference sequence). The CDR3 loop spans 14 amino acids. The chain's CDR3 is CASSETGGVDEQYF. DNA of the CDR3: TGTGCCAGTAGTGAGACAGGGGGCGTTGACGAGCAGTACTTC. The full variable domain, in which reference TRBV19 and TRBJ2-7 provide the parts outside the CDR3, is DGGITQSPKYLFRKEGQNVTLSCEQNLNHDAMYWYRQDPGQGLRLIYYSQIVNDFQKGDIAEGYSVSREKKESFPLTVTSAQKNPTAFYLCASSETGGVDEQYFGPGTRLTVT.

V usage is TRBV6-5 and J usage is TRBJ2-7; 7 bases fit TRBD2. The germline gives CDR1 MNHEY, CDR2 SVGAGI. There are 15 residues in the CDR3. V shed 6 bases, J shed 5 bases, and the junction held 13 bases outside the gene matches. The CDR3 is CASSLMGGGSNEQYF. CDR3 in DNA: TGTGCCAGCAGCCTTATGGGAGGCGGGAGTAACGAGCAGTACTTC.

J is TRBJ1-2 and V is TRBV6-5; 8 bases fit TRBD1. The CDR3 has 14 residues. Germline CDR1 is MNHEY and CDR2 is SVGAGI. The V and J ends lost 6 bases and 0 bases, in that order; junction bases with no gene match: 3. CDR3 in amino acids: CASRQQGANYGYTF. The CDR3 coding sequence is TGTGCCAGCAGGCAACAGGGGGCTAACTATGGCTACACCTTC.

The chain carries TRBV9 and TRBJ1-5, with D possibly matching TRBD1 (5 bases). Germline CDR1 reads SGDLS; CDR2 reads YYNGEE. Trimming took off 0 bases at V and 4 bases at J, with 11 bases between the two ends. There are 15 residues in the CDR3. The CDR3 region has the DNA TGTGCCAGCAGCGTAGCCGGCAGGGATAATCAGCCCCAGCATTTT. It is translated as CASSVAGRDNQPQHF.

The rearrangement joins TRBV18 to TRBJ1-1; D possibly corresponds to TRBD1 (5 bases). Germline loops: CDR1 KGHSH, CDR2 LQKENI. This CDR3 has 15 amino acids. V was cut by 0 bases and J by 2 bases, with 10 bases left in between. In DNA form, the CDR3 reads TGTGCCAGCTCACCACCGGGGCAGGGTAACACTGAAGCTTTCTTT. Amino acids: CASSPPGQGNTEAFF. Drawing the rest from reference TRBV18 and TRBJ1-1, the complete variable domain is NAGVMQNPRHLVRRRGQEARLRCSPMKGHSHVYWYRQLPEEGLKFMVYLQKENIIDESGMPKERFSAEFPKEGPSILRIQQVVRGDSAAYFCASSPPGQGNTEAFFGQGTRLTVV.

V gene TRBV6-5 combines with J gene TRBJ2-1; TRBD2 is a possible D gene (5 bases). CDR1 is MNHEY, CDR2 SVGAGI, per germline. The CDR3 runs 12 residues. V shed 8 bases and J shed 10 bases, with 15 bases lying between them. In nucleotides, the CDR3 is TGTGCCAGCGGAATCAACCCGGGGGAGCAGTTCTTC. Residues: CASGINPGEQFF.

This rearrangement joins TRBV5-1 to TRBJ2-3; a possible D gene is TRBD1 (7 bases). The CDR3 sequence is 15 residues long. Germline-derived CDR1 and CDR2 are SGHRS and YFSETQ. V was pared by 4 bases and J by 0 bases, with 12 bases between. The CDR3 region is CASSLEGASTDTQYF. The CDR3 DNA reads TGCGCCAGCAGCCTGGAGGGGGCTAGCACAGATACGCAGTATTTT.

This clone was seen only a few times. The V and J genes are TRBV6-5 and TRBJ1-6, with D possibly matching TRBD1 (6 bases). This CDR3 spans 14 amino acids. Germline CDR1 is MNHEY and CDR2 is SVGAGI. The V end lost 7 bases, the J end lost 0 bases, and 7 bases lay between the germline ends. The CDR3 region has the DNA TGTGCCAGCAAGGACAGCTCCTATAATTCACCCCTCCACTTT. Protein: CASKDSSYNSPLHF.

For this clone: At the DNA level, this CDR3 is encoded by other sequences in the same sample as well. J is TRBJ2-7 and V is TRBV3-1 (or the pseudogene TRBV3-2), with D possibly being TRBD1 (5 bases). Germline CDR1 is LGHDT and CDR2 is YNNKEL (reference sequence). V was cut by 1 base and J by 6 bases, with 25 bases left in between. This CDR3 has 18 residues. The CDR3 DNA reads as TGTGCCAGCAGCCAAGGGCGAGATCGGGCGGACACCCTTTTCGAGCAGTACTTC. Its translation: CASSQGRDRADTLFEQYF.

V gene TRBV27 combines with J gene TRBJ1-6; a possible D gene is TRBD1 (5 bases). The CDR3 runs 13 residues. V was shortened by 10 bases and J by 8 bases, with 15 bases between the two germline ends. The germline V gene has CDR1 MNHEY and CDR2 SMNVEV (reference sequence). The CDR3 loop is CATATTEHSPLHF. The CDR3 DNA follows: TGTGCCACTGCTACGACAGAGCATTCACCCCTCCACTTT.

In DNA form, the CDR3 reads TGTGCCAGTAGTATAGCCCCACTAGCCGGCATCGGTCAGCCCCAGCATTTT. It codes for CASSIAPLAGIGQPQHF. The V and J genes are TRBV19 and TRBJ1-5; D call uncertain. The CDR3 has 17 amino acids. Trimming removed 1 base from V and 6 bases from J, with 19 bases in between. CDR1 is LNHDA, CDR2 SQIVND, per germline (reference sequence).

The sample holds one count of this clone. The chain is built from TRBV10-3 and TRBJ2-7, with 11 bases that match TRBD2. J was trimmed by 4 bases and V by 6 bases; bases with no gene match: 2. Germline values: CDR1 ENHRY, CDR2 SYGVKD. CDR3 length: 13 residues. The CDR3 coding sequence is TGTGCCATCAGCGTAGCGGGAGGGTACGAGCAGTACTTC. Encoded protein: CAISVAGGYEQYF.

The chain has TRBV19 and TRBJ1-5, with D hard to call. In germline, CDR1 is LNHDA, CDR2 SQIVND (reference sequence). This CDR3 region has 10 residues. Deletions cut 8 bases from V and 11 bases from J, with 10 bases between. CDR3 DNA: TGTGCCAGTGGCACCCTGGCCCAGCATTTT. Its protein is CASGTLAQHF.

In this sample, this clone turned up a few times. The genes are TRBV10-3 and TRBJ2-1; possible D gene TRBD2, 7 bases. The CDR3 sequence is 14 residues long. The germline V and J ends were trimmed by 6 bases and 5 bases, with 14 bases remaining between them. Germline V lookup: CDR1 ENHRY, CDR2 SYGVKD. The CDR3 DNA is TGTGCCATCAGGGGGGGGCCTAGACACAATGAGCAGTTCTTC. Protein: CAIRGGPRHNEQFF.

The chain joins TRBV9 to TRBJ1-2; 7 nucleotides line up with TRBD1. J lost 2 bases, V lost 4 bases, and 8 bases had no gene match. The length of the CDR3 is 15 residues. Germline-derived CDR1 and CDR2 are SGDLS and YYNGEE. The CDR3 bases are TGTGCCAGCAGCCCCCGCGAGGGGGCGAACTATGGCTACACCTTC. This codes for CASSPREGANYGYTF. The complete variable domain, with remaining parts taken from reference TRBV9 and TRBJ1-2, reads DSGVTQTPKHLITATGQRVTLRCSPRSGDLSVYWYQQSLDQGLQFLIQYYNGEERAKGNILERFSAQQFPDLHSELNLSSLELGDSALYFCASSPREGANYGYTFGSGTRLTVV.

The CDR3 region is CASTIRTGTGTYEQYF. The CDR3 DNA follows: TGTGCCAGCACCATCCGAACCGGGACAGGGACCTACGAGCAGTACTTC. The genes are TRBV7-9 and TRBJ2-7; 9 bases align to TRBD1. This CDR3 is built from 16 residues. V trimming: 7 bases; J trimming: 2 bases; junction bases outside the gene matches: 12. Germline V gives CDR1 SEHNR, CDR2 FQNEAQ (reference sequence).